A single sample gave rise to the 3 T cell receptor beta chains below, sequenced in a study of blood T cell repertoires in COVID-19. Clones were read by immunoSEQ multiplex PCR, and TCRdb kept only the in-frame ones, dropping some. This sample has around 180,000 clones; roughly three quarters occur once, and the top ten carry around 11%. The sequenced material came from peripheral blood. The receptors stem from a woman older than 75 with COVID-19, enrolled during active disease.

The chain uses TRBV2 and TRBJ1-2; 9 nucleotides match TRBD1. Germline V gives CDR1 SNHLY, CDR2 FYNNEI. CDR3 length equals 14 residues. J gave up 6 bases and V 4 bases, and 6 bases lay outside the gene matches. CDR3 protein: CASSAEQGANGYTF. The CDR3 DNA is TGTGCCAGCAGTGCGGAACAGGGGGCGAATGGCTACACCTTC.

V gene TRBV2 combines with J gene TRBJ2-1; D is perhaps TRBD1 (6 bases). The germline V gene encodes CDR1 SNHLY and CDR2 FYNNEI. This CDR3 spans 15 amino acids. V was pared by 5 bases and J by 2 bases, with 13 bases between. The CDR3 coding sequence is TGTGCCAGCAGTACCGGGACACCCACCTACAATGAGCAGTTCTTC. Amino acids: CASSTGTPTYNEQFF.

V is TRBV6-5 and J is TRBJ1-4, with D maybe TRBD1 (5 bases). The ends were cut back, 9 bases at V and 8 bases at J, with 16 bases in the middle. The V gene's germline CDR1 is MNHEY and CDR2 SVGAGI. This CDR3 has 13 residues. The CDR3 DNA reads as TGTGCCAGTTTACAGGTGTACGGGGAAAAACTGTTTTTT. It codes for CASLQVYGEKLFF.